These 22 T cell receptor beta chains were sequenced from one sample in a study of T cell changes during pregnancy in multiple sclerosis. Clones were read by immunoSEQ multiplex PCR, and TCRdb kept only the in-frame ones, dropping some. The table has tens of thousands of clones, more than 75% seen once. Material: CD4+ T cells from peripheral blood mononuclear cells, obtained in the first trimester of pregnancy. The receptor set was obtained from a female donor with multiple sclerosis, enrolled in a pregnancy study.

This chain links TRBV6-1 with TRBJ2-1; 7 bases line up with TRBD1. The junction had 7 bases not matched to a gene; V was cut back by 3 bases and J by 5 bases. Germline loops: CDR1 MNHNS, CDR2 SASEGT. The CDR3 loop spans 15 amino acids. CDR3 amino acids: CASSDRGSFHNEQFF. CDR3 coding DNA: TGTGCCAGCAGTGACAGGGGGTCCTTTCACAATGAGCAGTTCTTC.

This clone was picked up one time. The genes are TRBV28 and TRBJ1-1; D possibly corresponds to TRBD1 (6 bases). The V gene lost 6 bases and the J gene lost 2 bases, with 19 bases spanning the gap. CDR3 length: 16 amino acids. The germline CDR1 and CDR2 sequences are MDHEN and SYDVKM. CDR3 nucleotides: TGTGCCAGCAGACCTCTACCCGGGACAATTAACACTGAAGCTTTCTTT. It codes for CASRPLPGTINTEAFF.

The CDR3 sequence: CASSPRSASNTGELFF. CDR3 in DNA: TGTGCCAGCTCACCACGGTCAGCGTCGAACACCGGGGAGCTGTTTTTT. The J gene is TRBJ2-2, the V gene TRBV18; unclear D gene. The CDR3 covers 16 residues. V was cut by 1 base and J by 0 bases, with 9 bases left in between. From germline, CDR1 is KGHSH and CDR2 LQKENI.

J is TRBJ2-7 and V is TRBV6-1, with TRBD2 as a possible D gene (5 bases). The length of the CDR3 is 18 residues. V was shortened by 2 bases and J by 4 bases, with 24 bases between the two germline ends. The germline V gene has CDR1 MNHNS and CDR2 SASEGT. This CDR3 reads CASSEIAGGGLNWYEQYF. The CDR3 nucleotides read TGTGCCAGCAGTGAAATCGCTGGAGGTGGGCTTAACTGGTACGAGCAGTACTTC.

The V gene is TRBV6-6, the J gene TRBJ1-3; D uncertain. Germline V gene data show CDR1 as MNHNY and CDR2 as SVGAGI (reference sequence). This CDR3 has 14 residues. With 2 bases removed from V and 8 bases from J, the gap between germline ends came to 13 bases. The CDR3, as DNA: TGTGCCAGCAGTTACGGGCCAAGCGGGGACACCATATATTTT. It translates to CASSYGPSGDTIYF.

The chain joins TRBV18 to TRBJ1-5; perhaps TRBD1 as D (6 bases). V lost 6 bases and J 5 bases, leaving 14 bases between the germline ends. From germline, CDR1 is KGHSH and CDR2 LQKENI. The length of the CDR3 is 14 residues. The CDR3 loop reads CASSPIQGDQPQHF. The CDR3 nucleotides are TGTGCCAGCTCCCCAATACAGGGTGATCAGCCCCAGCATTTT.

This rearrangement joins TRBV6-1 to TRBJ2-1, with 7 bases aligning to TRBD1. Germline values: CDR1 MNHNS, CDR2 SASEGT. This CDR3 is 13 amino acids long. V lost 6 bases, J lost 5 bases, and 4 bases stayed unmatched. In DNA, the CDR3 is TGTGCCAGCAGCCGGGACAGTGACAATGAGCAGTTCTTC. Translating gives CASSRDSDNEQFF.

This chain links TRBV6-5 with TRBJ2-1; 10 nucleotides agree with TRBD2. With V trimmed by 6 bases and J by 4 bases, 6 bases remained unmatched. The length of the CDR3 is 15 residues. CDR1 MNHEY and CDR2 SVGAGI come from the germline V gene. In DNA form, the CDR3 reads TGTGCCAGCAGCCGTCTAGCGGGGGATTACAATGAGCAGTTCTTC. Protein sequence: CASSRLAGDYNEQFF.

The chain employs TRBV25-1 and TRBJ1-3; weak D call: TRBD1 (6 bases). V was shortened by 3 bases and J by 0 bases, with 12 bases between the two germline ends. The CDR3 contains 16 residues. Germline loops: CDR1 MGHDK, CDR2 SYGVNS. Here the CDR3 DNA reads TGTGCCAGCAGTGACGACAGGTCCGGCTCTGGAAACACCATATATTTT. Its protein product is CASSDDRSGSGNTIYF. Together with reference TRBV25-1 and TRBJ1-3, the CDR3 gives the full variable domain: EADIYQTPRYLVIGTGKKITLECSQTMGHDKMYWYQQDPGMELHLIHYSYGVNSTEKGDLSSESTVSRIRTEHFPLTLESARPSHTSQYLCASSDDRSGSGNTIYFGEGSWLTVV.

The chain employs TRBV10-3 and TRBJ2-3, with D possibly matching TRBD2 (5 bases). V lost 5 bases to trimming and J lost 0 bases, with 15 bases between them. This CDR3 is 16 amino acids long. The germline V gene encodes CDR1 ENHRY and CDR2 SYGVKD. CDR3 in amino acids: CAISIASTTSTDTQYF. CDR3 DNA sequence: TGTGCCATCAGTATAGCGTCAACTACTAGCACAGATACGCAGTATTTT.

The genes are TRBV18 and TRBJ1-1; 8 nucleotides match TRBD1. Trimming removed 3 bases from V and 6 bases from J; junction bases left unmatched: 3. Per the germline V gene, CDR1 is KGHSH and CDR2 is LQKENI. CDR3 length equals 13 residues. CDR3 sequence reads: CASSPPGGPEAFF. CDR3 in DNA: TGTGCCAGCTCACCCCCAGGGGGCCCTGAAGCTTTCTTT.

The gene calls are TRBV2 and TRBJ2-5; TRBD2 aligns across 7 bases. The CDR3 length is 15 residues. CDR1 SNHLY and CDR2 FYNNEI come from the germline V gene. The V and J ends lost 8 bases and 3 bases, in that order; junction bases with no gene match: 12. The CDR3 loop reads CASVWQAGTKETQYF. The CDR3 DNA follows: TGTGCCAGCGTTTGGCAGGCAGGGACTAAAGAGACCCAGTACTTC.

The chain is built from TRBV21-1 and TRBJ2-1; the table's D call TRBD1 went unverified against the DNA. TRBV21-1 is termed a pseudogene. The CDR3 is made up of 16 amino acids. The CDR3 DNA reads as TGTGCCAGCAGCAATCCGAAGAGGCAGGGTAGGAATGAGCAGTTCTTC. It encodes CASSNPKRQGRNEQFF.

V and J are TRBV9 and TRBJ2-4; TRBD1 matches 9 bases. Germline V gene data show CDR1 as SGDLS and CDR2 as YYNGEE. The CDR3 is 16 amino acids. The V segment lost 3 bases and the J segment 1 base; nucleotides outside the gene matches: 5. CDR3 protein: CASSEGTGTAKNIQYF. As DNA, the CDR3 is TGTGCCAGCAGCGAGGGGACAGGGACGGCCAAAAACATTCAGTACTTC.

J is TRBJ2-5 and V is TRBV6-1; TRBD2 aligns across 8 bases. V shed 8 bases, J shed 5 bases, and the junction held 10 bases outside the gene matches. The CDR3 has 14 amino acids. Germline loops: CDR1 MNHNS, CDR2 SASEGT. The CDR3 DNA follows: TGTGCCAGCCGGCGGGGGGAGGGATCGGAGACCCAGTACTTC. Translating gives CASRRGEGSETQYF.

J is TRBJ2-7 and V is TRBV19; 14 bases line up with TRBD2. This CDR3 region has 17 residues. The ends lost 4 bases at V and 3 bases at J; junction bases unmatched: 8. Germline V CDR1 and CDR2: LNHDA, SQIVND (reference sequence). CDR3 sequence: CASSTYWTSGRFYEQYF. CDR3 DNA: TGTGCCAGTAGTACTTACTGGACTAGCGGGAGGTTCTACGAGCAGTACTTC.

The chain links TRBV7-2 to TRBJ2-1; D is possibly TRBD1 (5 bases). The CDR3 extends over 14 amino acids. V shed 5 bases and J shed 8 bases, with 16 bases lying between them. The germline gives CDR1 SGHTA, CDR2 FQGNSA. The CDR3 DNA is TGTGCCAGCAGCCGACAAACAGGATTCGATGAGCAGTTCTTC. It translates to CASSRQTGFDEQFF.

This clone has a single count. The rearrangement links TRBV27 to TRBJ2-5; D possibly corresponds to TRBD1 (6 bases). There are 13 residues in the CDR3. Trimming took 3 bases from V and 4 from J, leaving 9 bases between them. Germline V gene lookup returns CDR1 MNHEY and CDR2 SMNVEV (reference sequence). The CDR3 DNA follows: TGTGCCAGCAGTTTTGCAGGGGCAGAGACCCAGTACTTC. Its protein is CASSFAGAETQYF.

This clone was seen only once. The chain links TRBV2 to TRBJ2-1; the match to TRBD2 covers 12 bases. Germline V gives CDR1 SNHLY, CDR2 FYNNEI. The CDR3 totals 16 residues. The ends lost 6 bases at V and 2 bases at J; junction bases unmatched: 5. The CDR3 reads CASRELAGGAYNEQFF. CDR3 sequence (DNA): TGTGCCAGCAGGGAACTAGCGGGGGGTGCCTACAATGAGCAGTTCTTC.

In its sample, this clone was seen a few times. The chain links TRBV19 to TRBJ2-2; TRBD1 matches 9 bases. CDR1 LNHDA and CDR2 SQIVND come from the germline V gene (reference sequence). The trim removed 7 bases at V and 6 bases at J, leaving 9 bases unmatched. This CDR3 is built from 15 residues. The CDR3 nucleotides read TGTGCCAGTAAGACCGGGACAGGGATGCCCGGGGAGCTGTTTTTT. This sequence encodes CASKTGTGMPGELFF.

Written as DNA, the CDR3 is TGCGCCAGCAGCCCCAAGACTAGCGGGAGGCCCTACTACGAGCAGTACTTC. Residues: CASSPKTSGRPYYEQYF. The rearrangement links TRBV5-1 to TRBJ2-7; 13 bases match TRBD2. CDR1 and CDR2 from the germline V gene are SGHRS and YFSETQ. This CDR3 contains 17 residues. Trimming took 4 bases from V and 3 from J; bases not matched to a gene: 10.

The chain is built from TRBV5-4 and TRBJ1-3, with 9 bases identical to TRBD1. CDR3 length equals 18 residues. Germline loops: CDR1 SGHNT, CDR2 YYREEE (reference sequence). V trimming: 5 bases; J trimming: 0 bases; junction bases outside the gene matches: 12. Here the CDR3 DNA reads TGTGCCAGCAGTTCCGGTGACAGGGGGGTAATCTCTGGAAACACCATATATTTT. Translation: CASSSGDRGVISGNTIYF.